Shown below are 31 T cell receptor beta chains from a single sample sequenced in a study of blood T cell repertoires in COVID-19. The method was immunoSEQ multiplex PCR; TCRdb's version includes in-frame clones alone and lacks a portion of them. Of about 82,000 clones listed, about 80% are singletons. Sequencing was carried out using peripheral blood. These receptors were taken from a woman aged 40 to 50 with active or convalescent COVID-19.

J is TRBJ2-7 and V is TRBV9; TRBD1 agrees at 8 bases. J lost 3 bases, V lost 0 bases, and 2 bases had no gene match. The CDR3 has 14 residues. The germline CDR1 and CDR2 sequences are SGDLS and YYNGEE. CDR3 loop: CASSVAQGDYEQYF. The CDR3 nucleotides are TGTGCCAGCAGCGTAGCACAGGGGGACTACGAGCAGTACTTC.

The chain carries TRBV4-3 and TRBJ1-2; 7 positions match TRBD1. The germline gives CDR1 LGHNA, CDR2 YSLEER. Germline trimming cut 1 base from V and 8 bases from J; bases unmatched to any gene: 7. The CDR3 consists of 14 residues. CDR3 nucleotides: TGCGCCAGCAGCCAAGCCGACAGGGATCGCGGCTACACCTTC. Its translation: CASSQADRDRGYTF.

In this sample, this clone turned up a few times. The V call is TRBV28, the J call TRBJ2-2; 11 bases agree with TRBD2. Germline CDR1 MDHEN, CDR2 SYDVKM. The CDR3 totals 16 residues. V shed 5 bases and J 3 bases; nucleotides not matched to a gene: 5. CDR3 residues: CASSLTSGSYTGELFF. CDR3 coding DNA: TGTGCCAGCAGTCTAACTAGCGGGAGTTACACCGGGGAGCTGTTTTTT.

The chain recombines TRBV5-1 with TRBJ2-7; maybe TRBD1 (5 bases). V was trimmed by 4 bases and J by 6 bases, leaving 14 bases between them. CDR3 length: 13 amino acids. Germline V gives CDR1 SGHRS, CDR2 YFSETQ. CDR3 DNA: TGCGCCAGCAGCCCCTGGTGGGGCGGCGAGCAGTACTTC. Residues: CASSPWWGGEQYF.

The chain recombines TRBV6-2 or TRBV6-3 with TRBJ2-7, with TRBD2 matching 13 bases. J gave up 7 bases and V 2 bases, and 5 bases lay outside the gene matches. Germline CDR1 and CDR2: MNHEY and SVGEGT. This CDR3 contains 15 residues. CDR3 DNA: TGTGCCAGCAGTTACGGGGGACTAGCGGGACGGGAGCAGTACTTC. Translation: CASSYGGLAGREQYF.

This clone was seen a few times. The gene calls are TRBV11-2 and TRBJ2-7, with a weak D call TRBD2 (5 bases). The germline V gene encodes CDR1 SGHAT and CDR2 FQNNGV. V was cut by 5 bases and J by 2 bases, with 16 bases left in between. This CDR3 has 15 amino acids. This CDR3 reads CASSPLVRAPYEQYF. The CDR3 DNA sequence: TGTGCCAGCAGCCCCCTGGTGAGGGCTCCCTACGAGCAGTACTTC.

Here the CDR3 reads CASSEQLAGGGTDTQYF. The DNA for the CDR3 is TGCGCCAGCAGTGAACAACTAGCGGGAGGGGGCACAGATACGCAGTATTTT. The chain couples TRBV10-2 to TRBJ2-3, with TRBD2 matching over 13 bases. Germline V gives CDR1 WSHSY, CDR2 SAAADI. Trimming removed 3 bases from V and 1 base from J; junction bases left unmatched: 4. CDR3 length: 17 residues.

The CDR3 here is CASSGMSMNTEAFF. CDR3 sequence (DNA): TGTGCCAGTTCGGGGATGAGCATGAACACTGAAGCTTTCTTT. This chain connects TRBV27 to TRBJ1-1; unclear D gene. Germline V gene sequence: CDR1 MNHEY, CDR2 SMNVEV (reference sequence). CDR3 size: 14 residues. V lost 9 bases and J 0 bases, leaving 14 bases between the germline ends.

This chain connects TRBV6-1 to TRBJ2-7; a possible D gene is TRBD2 (5 bases). V gave up 8 bases and J gave up 1 base, with 15 bases separating them. This CDR3 comprises 14 residues. CDR1 is MNHNS and CDR2 is SASEGT in the germline V gene. Written as DNA, the CDR3 is TGTGCCAGCCGAACTGGGAGCAGATCCTACGAGCAGTACTTC. Protein sequence: CASRTGSRSYEQYF.

This rearrangement joins TRBV29-1 to TRBJ1-2; 8 bases agree with TRBD1. CDR3 length: 13 residues. V lost 6 bases to trimming and J lost 3 bases; unmatched junction nucleotides: 6. Germline values: CDR1 SQVTM, CDR2 ANQGSEA. The CDR3 DNA is TGCAGCGTCCGGACAGGGATTTACTATGGCTACACCTTC. It is translated as CSVRTGIYYGYTF.

The V and J genes are TRBV6-5 and TRBJ2-7; a possible D gene is TRBD1 (6 bases). This CDR3 has 11 amino acids. Germline lookup yields CDR1 MNHEY and CDR2 SVGAGI. The V end lost 6 bases, the J end lost 6 bases, and 9 bases lay between the germline ends. CDR3 region: CASSRGREQYF. CDR3 nucleotides: TGTGCCAGCAGCAGGGGTCGCGAGCAGTACTTC.

The genes are TRBV19 and TRBJ1-5; the match to TRBD1 covers 10 bases. Germline V gives CDR1 LNHDA, CDR2 SQIVND (reference sequence). Unmatched junction bases numbered 6, after V lost 6 bases and J lost 7 bases. The CDR3 extends over 14 amino acids. The CDR3 loop is CASRTGGADQPQHF. CDR3 coding DNA: TGTGCCAGTAGGACAGGGGGCGCAGACCAGCCCCAGCATTTT.

Concerning this clone itself: Other DNA sequences in the sample encode the same CDR3. This chain joins TRBV11-2 and TRBJ2-7; TRBD1 aligns across 10 bases. CDR1 is SGHAT, CDR2 FQNNGV, per germline. Unmatched junction bases numbered 3, after V lost 5 bases and J lost 2 bases. The CDR3 length is 14 residues. The CDR3: CASSRDRGPYEQYF. In DNA, the CDR3 is TGTGCCAGCAGCCGAGACAGGGGGCCCTACGAGCAGTACTTC.

The chain is built from TRBV6-1 and TRBJ2-3, with 10 bases lining up with TRBD2. Germline lookup yields CDR1 MNHNS and CDR2 SASEGT. Unmatched junction bases numbered 7, after V lost 2 bases and J lost 14 bases. CDR3 length: 13 amino acids. The CDR3 here is CASSELGAGGPYF. Written as DNA, the CDR3 is TGTGCCAGCAGTGAATTAGGAGCGGGAGGGCCGTATTTT.

The rearrangement uses TRBV6-2 or TRBV6-3 and TRBJ2-1; 15 bases match TRBD2. With V trimmed by 6 bases and J by 5 bases, 8 bases remained unmatched. Germline V gene lookup returns CDR1 MNHEY and CDR2 SVGEGT. This CDR3 comprises 17 residues. Here the CDR3 reads CASSSGLAGGRNNEQFF. The CDR3 coding sequence is TGTGCCAGCAGCTCTGGACTAGCGGGAGGGCGGAACAATGAGCAGTTCTTC.

The chain joins TRBV19 to TRBJ1-5; 7 nucleotides agree with TRBD1. The CDR3 loop spans 14 amino acids. J was trimmed by 3 bases and V by 6 bases; bases with no gene match: 5. Germline CDR1 and CDR2: LNHDA and SQIVND (reference sequence). CDR3 bases: TGTGCCAGTAGCGGCAGGGGGTTCAATCAGCCCCAGCATTTT. Protein: CASSGRGFNQPQHF.

V is TRBV6-2 or TRBV6-3 and J is TRBJ1-6; TRBD1 matches 11 bases. After removal of 6 bases from V and 6 bases from J, the junction contained 4 bases not matched to a gene. Germline CDR1 reads MNHEY; CDR2 reads SVGEGT. This CDR3 comprises 15 residues. CDR3 sequence reads: CASSLGTGGNSPLHF. In DNA, the CDR3 is TGTGCCAGCAGCTTAGGGACAGGGGGTAATTCACCCCTCCACTTT.

The chain carries TRBV18 and TRBJ2-7, with 9 nucleotides matching TRBD1. The germline gives CDR1 KGHSH, CDR2 LQKENI. V was pared by 0 bases and J by 7 bases, with 7 bases of the junction left unmatched. The CDR3 sequence is 15 residues long. This CDR3 reads CASSPPRTGEDEQYF. As DNA, the CDR3 is TGTGCCAGCTCACCACCGAGGACAGGGGAAGATGAGCAGTACTTC.

The CDR3 loop is CASSFPVGSNQPQHF. The CDR3 DNA sequence: TGTGCCAGCAGTTTTCCAGTTGGTAGCAATCAGCCCCAGCATTTT. The rearrangement uses TRBV28 and TRBJ1-5; D unresolved. V shed 3 bases and J shed 0 bases, with 9 bases lying between them. Germline V gives CDR1 MDHEN, CDR2 SYDVKM. CDR3 length equals 15 residues.

This CDR3 reads CASSVGLADYEQYF. The CDR3 coding sequence is TGTGCCAGCAGCGTAGGACTAGCGGACTACGAGCAGTACTTC. The genes are TRBV9 and TRBJ2-7, with 9 bases lining up with TRBD2. The CDR3 contains 14 residues. The germline V gene has CDR1 SGDLS and CDR2 YYNGEE. V lost 0 bases to trimming and J lost 3 bases; unmatched junction nucleotides: 1.

The chain employs TRBV3-1 (or the pseudogene TRBV3-2) and TRBJ1-6; D remains ambiguous. Germline V gives CDR1 LGHDT, CDR2 YNNKEL (reference sequence). The CDR3 runs to 14 residues. V shed 5 bases and J shed 10 bases, with 15 bases lying between them. CDR3 nucleotides: TGTGCCAGCAGCTCTGGGAGTCCTAAGTCACCCCTCCACTTT. Protein product: CASSSGSPKSPLHF.

The chain carries TRBV6-6 and TRBJ2-7, with 7 bases fitting TRBD2. The germline V gene has CDR1 MNHNY and CDR2 SVGAGI (reference sequence). This CDR3 has 13 residues. The ends lost 8 bases at V and 2 bases at J; junction bases unmatched: 6. In nucleotides, the CDR3 is TGTGCCAGCGGACTAGGAAGAGCCTACGAGCAGTACTTC. Translated: CASGLGRAYEQYF.

The chain is built from TRBV29-1 and TRBJ2-5; tentatively, D is TRBD2 (7 bases). This CDR3 region has 16 residues. Deletions cut 2 bases from V and 6 bases from J, with 22 bases between. Germline CDR1 reads SQVTM; CDR2 reads ANQGSEA. CDR3 loop: CSVEKTQGGLAKTQYF. The CDR3 region has the DNA TGCAGCGTTGAAAAAACACAGGGAGGGCTGGCGAAGACCCAGTACTTC.

The CDR3 coding sequence is TGCGCCAGCAGTCAAAAGGCAGGGGAAGAGACCCAGTACTTC. Its protein product is CASSQKAGEETQYF. The rearrangement links TRBV23-1 to TRBJ2-5; D is perhaps TRBD1 (6 bases). TRBV23-1 is an open reading frame whose function is uncertain. CDR3 length equals 14 residues. V lost 2 bases and J 3 bases, leaving 10 bases between the germline ends.

The gene calls are TRBV5-6 and TRBJ2-7; TRBD1 agrees at 9 bases. CDR3 length: 15 amino acids. Germline values: CDR1 SGHDT, CDR2 YYEEEE. J gave up 2 bases and V 0 bases, and 3 bases lay outside the gene matches. CDR3 in DNA: TGTGCCAGCAGCTTGGCCTGGGACAGGGCCTACGAGCAGTACTTC. Amino acid sequence: CASSLAWDRAYEQYF.

The J gene is TRBJ2-5, the V gene TRBV24-1, with a weak D call TRBD1 (5 bases). Trimming removed 4 bases at V and 3 bases at J, with 17 bases between. CDR1 is KGHDR, CDR2 SFDVKD, per germline. CDR3 length: 16 residues. The CDR3 loop is CATSDYARSREETQYF. The CDR3 coding sequence is TGTGCCACCAGTGACTATGCCAGATCCAGGGAAGAGACCCAGTACTTC.

The V gene is TRBV6-6, the J gene TRBJ2-7, with 7 bases identical to TRBD1. This CDR3 has 14 amino acids. Germline V gives CDR1 MNHNY, CDR2 SVGAGI (reference sequence). Trimming removed 6 bases from V and 3 bases from J; junction bases left unmatched: 8. The CDR3 protein is CASSMGQKSYEQYF. The DNA of the CDR3 is TGTGCCAGCAGCATGGGACAGAAAAGCTACGAGCAGTACTTC.

This chain connects TRBV6-5 to TRBJ1-2; TRBD1 might be the D (5 bases). Trimming cost V 8 bases and J 6 bases, with 13 bases left between them. The CDR3 has 12 amino acids. Germline V gene lookup returns CDR1 MNHEY and CDR2 SVGAGI. The CDR3 loop reads CASGVIGDGYTF. The DNA for the CDR3 is TGTGCCAGCGGGGTCATAGGGGATGGCTACACCTTC.

The rearrangement uses TRBV27 and TRBJ1-6; no reliable D call. This CDR3 is built from 12 residues. Trimming took off 5 bases at V and 10 bases at J, with 9 bases between the two ends. Germline V CDR1 and CDR2: MNHEY, SMNVEV (reference sequence). CDR3 in DNA: TGTGCCAGCAGTCCCCGAGGATCACCCCTCCACTTT. Its protein product is CASSPRGSPLHF.

The V call is TRBV28, the J call TRBJ1-5; the D is unclear. The CDR3 runs to 12 residues. Germline V gene sequence: CDR1 MDHEN, CDR2 SYDVKM. Trimming took off 6 bases at V and 5 bases at J, with 8 bases between the two ends. CDR3 amino acids: CASSPPDQPQHF. The CDR3 DNA reads as TGTGCCAGCAGCCCCCCGGATCAGCCCCAGCATTTT.

The chain uses TRBV9 and TRBJ2-1; TRBD2 matches at 14 bases. Trimming cost V 4 bases and J 9 bases; bases outside gene matches: 15. Per the germline V gene, CDR1 is SGDLS and CDR2 is YYNGEE. The CDR3 extends over 18 amino acids. CDR3 coding DNA: TGTGCCAGCAGCTCCAGTAGGGGGACGGGACTAGCGGGGGTTGAGCAGTTCTTC. Translating gives CASSSSRGTGLAGVEQFF.